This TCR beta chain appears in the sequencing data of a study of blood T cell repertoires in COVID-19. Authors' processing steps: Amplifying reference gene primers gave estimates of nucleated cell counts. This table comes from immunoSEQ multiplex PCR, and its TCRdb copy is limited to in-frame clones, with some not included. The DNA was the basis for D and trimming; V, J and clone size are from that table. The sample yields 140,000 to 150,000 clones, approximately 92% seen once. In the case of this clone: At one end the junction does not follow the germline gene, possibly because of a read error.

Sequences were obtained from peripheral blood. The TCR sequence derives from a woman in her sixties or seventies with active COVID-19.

The CDR3 loop reads CASGGSGNPGELFF. CDR3 coding DNA: TGCGCCAGCGGGGGTAGCGGGAACCCCGGGGAGCTGTTTTTT. This sequence joins TRBV5-1 and TRBJ2-2; 8 nucleotides line up with TRBD2. In germline, CDR1 is SGHRS, CDR2 YFSETQ. The CDR3 has 14 residues.